The rows below give T cell receptor beta chains drawn from one sample of a study of shared clonotypes between healthy human individuals. The method was immunoSEQ multiplex PCR; TCRdb's version includes in-frame clones alone and lacks a portion of them. The sample has 2 million to 2.5 million clones; over 85% are singletons. Sequenced: naive CD4+ T cells from PBMCs. Receptors were obtained from a man younger than 35 in good health. Some clones in this sample may be carry-over from other donors' samples. The conserved cysteine and the conserved F or W are not part of the CDR3 here.

J gene	V gene	CDR3 protein
TRBJ2-5	TRBV7-2	ASSSGTIQY
TRBJ1-3	TRBV7-2	ASSLGRVGGPSSGNTIY
TRBJ1-2	TRBV6-1	ASSDRGGLDGYT
TRBJ2-7	TRBV5-1	ASSSGGGDSYEQY
TRBJ1-4	TRBV11-3	ASSLTPNGPLF
TRBJ2-3	TRBV27	ASIDWGSDTQY
TRBJ1-4	TRBV4-1	ASSQGRTATNEKLF
TRBJ2-4	TRBV7-8	ASSSNENIQY
TRBJ2-3	TRBV7-3	ASSSTGGDTQY
TRBJ2-2	TRBV7-6	ASRSIVGELF
TRBJ2-1	TRBV5-6	ASSWDRGEIYNEQF
TRBJ1-1	TRBV6-5	ASSYRGQGAGEAF
TRBJ2-5	TRBV11-3	ASSLGAGASGIVETQY
TRBJ1-1	TRBV9	ASSVTRDRGVAF
TRBJ2-2	TRBV11-2	ASSLTFAREGRPGELF
TRBJ2-7	TRBV7-9	ASSLAGVSYEQY
TRBJ2-2	TRBV10-3	AISGTSGTEGAV
TRBJ2-3	TRBV29-1	SVRLVLVADTQY
TRBJ2-7	TRBV2	ASTLSGAGEQY
TRBJ2-2	TRBV4-1	ASSQEVGSSVRVGTGELF
TRBJ2-7	TRBV2	ASRPSRAGRYEQY
TRBJ2-1	TRBV30	AWSGGLSHPEF
TRBJ2-1	TRBV9	ASSVVGLNNEQF
TRBJ2-3	TRBV7-2	ASSLALGRGIGTQY
TRBJ2-5	TRBV9	ASSPSPGGGETQY
TRBJ2-5	TRBV5-1	ASSWDRRQETQY
TRBJ1-4	TRBV11-2	ASSLGTNEKLF
TRBJ2-7	TRBV28	ASSYSGFEQY
TRBJ2-3	TRBV7-2	ASSLQGASPADTQY
TRBJ2-7	TRBV19	ASTTTGTGSYEQY
TRBJ2-1	TRBV6-5	ASSLGLADYNEQF
TRBJ2-3	TRBV6-1	ASRGGRNTDTQY
TRBJ1-4	TRBV27	ASRDGNNEKLF
TRBJ2-5	TRBV5-1	ASSLTPIGGAKETQY
TRBJ1-4	TRBV6-1	ASSGSPSSNEKLF
TRBJ2-2	TRBV6-4	ASSAQPANTGELF
TRBJ2-7	TRBV19	ASNGGQGSYEQY
TRBJ2-7	TRBV10-3	AISDRTDEQY
TRBJ2-7	TRBV7-9	ASSLVRGGTYEQY
TRBJ1-2	TRBV15	ATSSTGDGYT
TRBJ2-7	TRBV14	ASRLTGTGTYEQY
TRBJ2-7	TRBV28	ASSSHSASYEQY
TRBJ2-7	TRBV27	ASKRLAGGREQY
TRBJ1-4	TRBV29-1	SVPVHEKLF
TRBJ2-1	TRBV5-1	ASSSGQQGGEQF
TRBJ2-5	TRBV6-5	ASSYRGSSAETQY
TRBJ1-3	TRBV6-1	ASRVAGGGNTIY
TRBJ2-2	TRBV5-1	ASRKLGTSGLTGELF
TRBJ2-3	TRBV6-5	ASSYDGSSTDTQY
TRBJ2-3	TRBV7-3	ASSSTSASTDTQY
TRBJ2-4	TRBV7-9	ASSLGVFIAKNIQY